This T cell receptor beta chain came from a study of blood T cell repertoires in COVID-19. Study at large: Samples came from the United States, Italy and Spain, spanning acute and convalescent COVID-19. In each case, the material was cDNA or gDNA derived from T cells, B-cell-depleted T cells, or PBMCs.

From germline, CDR1 is SGHVS and CDR2 FQNEAQ. The CDR3 spans 17 residues. V trimming: 0 bases; J trimming: 0 bases; junction bases outside the gene matches: 7. This clone turned up a few times. In the original processing: How many nucleated cells were present was estimated from reference gene primer amplification. Assay used: immunoSEQ multiplex PCR; TCRdb lists only in-frame clones, some missing. V and J calls and clone size are copied from that table; D and trimming were computed from the DNA. This sample yields 180,000 or so clones, of which around 83% are seen a single time; about 6.5% belongs to the top ten.

J is TRBJ1-2 and V is TRBV7-8; 7 nucleotides match TRBD1. Sequencing was carried out using peripheral blood. This clonotype originated in a woman of 80 years or more in a cohort sampled during active or convalescent COVID-19. This chain's CDR3 is CASSLAGGESANYGYTF. CDR3 DNA sequence: TGTGCCAGCAGCTTAGCAGGGGGCGAGTCGGCTAACTATGGCTACACCTTC. Complete variable domain (other parts from reference TRBV7-8 and TRBJ1-2): GAGVSQSPRYKVAKRGQDVALRCDPISGHVSLFWYQQALGQGPEFLTYFQNEAQLDKSGLPSDRFFAERPEGSVSTLKIQRTQQEDSAVYLCASSLAGGESANYGYTFGSGTRLTVV.